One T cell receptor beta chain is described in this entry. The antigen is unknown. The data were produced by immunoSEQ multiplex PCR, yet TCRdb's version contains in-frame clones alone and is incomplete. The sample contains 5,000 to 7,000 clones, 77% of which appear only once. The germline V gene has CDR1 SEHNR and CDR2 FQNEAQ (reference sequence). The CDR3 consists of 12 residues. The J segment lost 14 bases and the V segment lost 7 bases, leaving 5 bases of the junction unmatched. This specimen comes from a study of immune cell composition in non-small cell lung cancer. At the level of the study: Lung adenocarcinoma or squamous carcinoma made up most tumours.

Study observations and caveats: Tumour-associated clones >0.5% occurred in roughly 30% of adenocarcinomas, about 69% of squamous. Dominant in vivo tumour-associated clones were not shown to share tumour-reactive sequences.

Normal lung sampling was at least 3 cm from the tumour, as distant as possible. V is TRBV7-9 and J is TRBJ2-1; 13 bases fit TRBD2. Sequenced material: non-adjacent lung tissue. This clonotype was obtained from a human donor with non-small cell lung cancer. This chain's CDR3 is CASIGTSGMKFF. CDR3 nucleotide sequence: TGTGCCAGCATCGGGACTAGCGGGATGAAGTTCTTC.